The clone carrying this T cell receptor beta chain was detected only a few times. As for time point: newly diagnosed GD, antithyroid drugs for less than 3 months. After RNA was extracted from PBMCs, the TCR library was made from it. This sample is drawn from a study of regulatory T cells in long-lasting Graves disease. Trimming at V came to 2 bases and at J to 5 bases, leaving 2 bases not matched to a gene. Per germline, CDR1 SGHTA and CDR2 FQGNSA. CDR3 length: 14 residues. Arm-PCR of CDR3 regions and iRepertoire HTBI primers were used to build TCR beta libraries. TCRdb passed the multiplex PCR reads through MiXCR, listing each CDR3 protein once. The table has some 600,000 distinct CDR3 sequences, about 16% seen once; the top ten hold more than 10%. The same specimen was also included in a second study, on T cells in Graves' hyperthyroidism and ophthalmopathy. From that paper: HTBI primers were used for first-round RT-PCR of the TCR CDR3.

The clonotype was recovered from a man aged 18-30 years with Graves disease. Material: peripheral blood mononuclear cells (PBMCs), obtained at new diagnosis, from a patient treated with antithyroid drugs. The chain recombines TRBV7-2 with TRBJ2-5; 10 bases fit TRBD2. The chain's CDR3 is CASSLTAGGETQYF. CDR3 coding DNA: TGTGCCAGCAGCTTAACAGCGGGAGGGGAGACCCAGTACTTC.